This T cell receptor (beta chain) was documented in a study of shared clonotypes between healthy human individuals. This clone appeared once. V lost 0 bases and J 4 bases, leaving 7 bases between the germline ends. The germline V gene encodes CDR1 MNHEY and CDR2 SVGAGI. The CDR3 is 15 amino acids. The protocol was immunoSEQ multiplex PCR, while the TCRdb copy is restricted to in-frame clones and leaves out a portion. The sample lists about 490,000 clones, 76% seen once, with over 10% in the top ten. Sequencing used PBMCs. The chain has TRBV6-5 and TRBJ1-6; a weak D match, TRBD1 (5 bases). This TCR was sampled from a woman aged 40 to 50 in good health. Some clones in this sample may be carry-over from other donors' samples. CDR3 sequence: CASSYSGGYNSPLHF. The CDR3 DNA reads TGTGCCAGCAGTTACTCGGGGGGATATAATTCACCCCTCCACTTT.